Below, 14 T cell receptor beta chains from the same sample are listed, as sequenced in a study of cytomegalovirus exposure and HLA in healthy donors. Primers included in the PCR were 60 Vbeta and 13 Jbeta primers. Data came from immunoSEQ multiplex PCR; TCRdb stores just in-frame clones and leaves some out. Of approximately 140,000 clones detected, 82% appear once; the ten largest clones hold approximately 2.3%. The sequenced sample consisted of PBMCs. The source of these receptors is a male donor in good health and CMV-seronegative.

J is TRBJ2-2 and V is TRBV28, with D perhaps matching TRBD2 (5 bases). This CDR3 contains 13 residues. The germline V gene encodes CDR1 MDHEN and CDR2 SYDVKM. V was cut by 5 bases and J by 4 bases, with 8 bases left in between. The CDR3: CASSQEATGELFF. DNA of the CDR3: TGTGCCAGCAGTCAGGAGGCCACCGGGGAGCTGTTTTTT.

The chain combines TRBV18 with TRBJ1-1, with D unresolved. The V gene lost 6 bases and the J gene lost 4 bases, with 12 bases spanning the gap. The CDR3 is 13 amino acids. Germline CDR1 KGHSH, CDR2 LQKENI. Here the CDR3 reads CASSPREGTEAFF. Written as DNA, the CDR3 is TGTGCCAGCTCTCCGCGCGAGGGCACTGAAGCTTTCTTT.

J is TRBJ2-7 and V is TRBV6-1; 10 positions match TRBD2. The CDR3 contains 13 residues. The trim removed 7 bases at V and 7 bases at J, leaving 7 bases unmatched. The V gene's germline CDR1 is MNHNS and CDR2 SASEGT. CDR3 amino acids: CASTRTSGSEQYF. The CDR3 coding sequence is TGTGCCAGCACAAGGACTAGCGGTAGTGAGCAGTACTTC.

This clone is a singleton in its sample. The gene calls are TRBV11-2 and TRBJ1-5; 7 positions match TRBD1. Trimming at V came to 4 bases and at J to 5 bases, leaving 5 bases not matched to a gene. This CDR3 has 14 residues. Germline CDR1 SGHAT, CDR2 FQNNGV. DNA of the CDR3: TGTGCCAGCAGCTCGCAGGGGGATGATCAGCCCCAGCATTTT. Residues: CASSSQGDDQPQHF.

The chain uses TRBV18 and TRBJ1-1, with 12 bases lining up with TRBD1. The germline V gene encodes CDR1 KGHSH and CDR2 LQKENI. Trimming removed 6 bases from V and 8 bases from J; junction bases left unmatched: 19. CDR3 length: 18 residues. CDR3 sequence: CASSPNQPGTGGAEEAFF. DNA for the CDR3: TGTGCCAGCTCTCCTAATCAGCCCGGGACAGGGGGCGCAGAAGAAGCTTTCTTT.

This chain joins TRBV18 and TRBJ1-1; possibly TRBD1 for D (6 bases). Germline V gene sequence: CDR1 KGHSH, CDR2 LQKENI. V shed 6 bases and J shed 10 bases, with 18 bases lying between them. CDR3 length: 13 residues. The CDR3 DNA follows: TGTGCCAGCTCCCCGGGGGGGGCGCAGGGAGCTTTCTTT. Encoded protein: CASSPGGAQGAFF.

This chain connects TRBV19 to TRBJ1-5, with D possibly matching TRBD1 (5 bases). The CDR3 is 13 amino acids. The V and J ends lost 4 bases and 9 bases respectively, with 13 bases between them. Germline V gene lookup returns CDR1 LNHDA and CDR2 SQIVND (reference sequence). CDR3 nucleotide sequence: TGTGCCAGTAGTACCCAGGGTGTCGGGCCCCAGCATTTT. Its translation is CASSTQGVGPQHF.

CDR3 in DNA: TGTGCCAGCAGCGTAGTTGGGCTAGCGCTCCGTGATACGCAGTATTTT. It is translated as CASSVVGLALRDTQYF. The chain carries TRBV9 and TRBJ2-3; TRBD2 might be the D (6 bases). Deletions cut 0 bases from V and 6 bases from J, with 17 bases between. CDR3 length: 16 amino acids. Germline-derived CDR1 and CDR2 are SGDLS and YYNGEE.

There are a few counts of this clone. The chain has TRBV19 and TRBJ2-1, with TRBD2 matching over 7 bases. This CDR3 comprises 14 residues. The germline V gene has CDR1 LNHDA and CDR2 SQIVND (reference sequence). V gave up 10 bases and J gave up 8 bases; unmatched junction bases: 14. The chain's CDR3 is CATERAGDHDEQFF. CDR3 in DNA: TGTGCCACGGAAAGGGCGGGAGACCACGATGAGCAGTTCTTC.

The chain couples TRBV6-6 to TRBJ2-1; 8 nucleotides align to TRBD2. V shed 6 bases and J 4 bases; nucleotides not matched to a gene: 8. This CDR3 is built from 15 residues. Germline lookup yields CDR1 MNHNY and CDR2 SVGAGI (reference sequence). The CDR3 loop reads CASSPGASGYNEQFF. The CDR3, as DNA: TGTGCCAGCAGCCCCGGGGCTAGCGGGTACAATGAGCAGTTCTTC.

Details on this clone: A junction end diverges from the germline sequence, so it may reflect a read error. V and J are TRBV7-7 and TRBJ2-5; a weak D match, TRBD1 (6 bases). The CDR3 consists of 16 residues. CDR1 SSHAT and CDR2 FNYEAQ come from the germline V gene (reference sequence). The CDR3: CASSPSYGQTQETQYF. The DNA of the CDR3 is TGTGCTAGCAGCCCATCCTATGGACAGACCCAAGAGACCCAGTACTTC.

This chain uses TRBV6-5 with TRBJ1-3, with 8 bases matching TRBD1. With V trimmed by 6 bases and J by 4 bases, 8 bases remained unmatched. Per the germline V gene, CDR1 is MNHEY and CDR2 is SVGAGI. The CDR3 runs 15 residues. The CDR3 spells CASSYDRGRGNTIYF. CDR3 coding DNA: TGTGCCAGCAGCTACGACAGGGGACGGGGAAACACCATATATTTT.

V is TRBV13 and J is TRBJ2-5; a weak D match, TRBD1 (6 bases). The CDR3 totals 14 residues. The V end was cut by 4 bases, the J end by 2 bases, with 11 bases between. The germline CDR1 and CDR2 sequences are PRHDT and FYEKMQ (reference sequence). The CDR3 region is CASSSDRHQETQYF. Here the CDR3 DNA reads TGTGCCAGCAGCTCCGACAGGCATCAAGAGACCCAGTACTTC.

V and J are TRBV11-2 and TRBJ2-1; the match to TRBD2 covers 9 bases. The CDR3 totals 16 residues. V was clipped by 1 base and J by 5 bases; unmatched bases: 6. The germline V gene encodes CDR1 SGHAT and CDR2 FQNNGV. The CDR3 loop reads CASSLGSGRPNNEQFF. The CDR3 coding sequence is TGTGCCAGCAGCTTAGGCAGCGGGAGGCCCAACAATGAGCAGTTCTTC.